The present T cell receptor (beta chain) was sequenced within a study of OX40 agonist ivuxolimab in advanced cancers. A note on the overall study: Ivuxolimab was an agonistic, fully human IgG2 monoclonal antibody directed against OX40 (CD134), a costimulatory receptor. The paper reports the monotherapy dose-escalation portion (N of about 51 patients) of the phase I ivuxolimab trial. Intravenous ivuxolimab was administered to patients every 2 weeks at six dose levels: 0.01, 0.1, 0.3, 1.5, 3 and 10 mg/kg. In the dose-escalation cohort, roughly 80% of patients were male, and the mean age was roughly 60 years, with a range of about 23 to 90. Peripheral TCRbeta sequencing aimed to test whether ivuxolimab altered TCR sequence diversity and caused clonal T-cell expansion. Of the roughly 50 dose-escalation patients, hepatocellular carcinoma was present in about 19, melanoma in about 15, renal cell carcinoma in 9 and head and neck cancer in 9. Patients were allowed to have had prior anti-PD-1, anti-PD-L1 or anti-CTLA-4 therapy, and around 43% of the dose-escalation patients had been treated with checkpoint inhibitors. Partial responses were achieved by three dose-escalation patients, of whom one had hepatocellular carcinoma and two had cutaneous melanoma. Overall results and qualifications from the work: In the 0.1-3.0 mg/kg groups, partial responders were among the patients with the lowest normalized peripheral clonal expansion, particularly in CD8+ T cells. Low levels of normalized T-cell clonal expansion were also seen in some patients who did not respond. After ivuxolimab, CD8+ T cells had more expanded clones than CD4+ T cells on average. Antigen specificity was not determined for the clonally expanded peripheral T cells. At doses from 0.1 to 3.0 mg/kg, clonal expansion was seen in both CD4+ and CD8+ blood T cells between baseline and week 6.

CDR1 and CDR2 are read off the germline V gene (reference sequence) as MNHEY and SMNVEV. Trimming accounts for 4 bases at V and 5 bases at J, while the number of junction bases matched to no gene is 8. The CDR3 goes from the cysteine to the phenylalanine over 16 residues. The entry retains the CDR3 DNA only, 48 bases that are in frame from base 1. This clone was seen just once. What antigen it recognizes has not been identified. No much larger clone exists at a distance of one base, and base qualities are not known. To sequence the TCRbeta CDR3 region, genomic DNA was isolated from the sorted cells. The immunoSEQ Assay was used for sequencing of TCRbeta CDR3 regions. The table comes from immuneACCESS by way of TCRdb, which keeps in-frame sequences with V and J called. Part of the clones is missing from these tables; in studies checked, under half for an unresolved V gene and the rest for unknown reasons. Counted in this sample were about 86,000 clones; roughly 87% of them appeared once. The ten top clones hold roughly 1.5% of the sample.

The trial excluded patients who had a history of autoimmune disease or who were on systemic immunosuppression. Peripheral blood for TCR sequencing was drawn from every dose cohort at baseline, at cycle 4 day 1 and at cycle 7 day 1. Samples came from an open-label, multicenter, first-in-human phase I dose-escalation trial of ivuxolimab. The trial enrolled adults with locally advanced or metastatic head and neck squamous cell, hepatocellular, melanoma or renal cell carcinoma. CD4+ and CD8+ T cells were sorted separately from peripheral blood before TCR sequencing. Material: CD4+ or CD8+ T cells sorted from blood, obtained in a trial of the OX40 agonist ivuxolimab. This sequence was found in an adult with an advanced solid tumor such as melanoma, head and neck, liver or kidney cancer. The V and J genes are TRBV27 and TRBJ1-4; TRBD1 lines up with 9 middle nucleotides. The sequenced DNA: TGTGCCAGCAGTTCTCTACCGGGACAGGGAAATGAAAAACTGTTTTTT. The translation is CASSSLPGQGNEKLFF.